Listed below are T cell receptor beta chains from one sample, sequenced in a study of technical replicates of blood from a few donors. Assay: immunoSEQ multiplex PCR; the TCRdb copy retains only in-frame clones and omits some. The sample comprises about 81,000 clones, just over 95% of which are singletons, and 0.2% rests with the top ten. The source material was T cells isolated from PBMCs. The receptors stem from a human donor in good health. The CDR3 runs from the conserved cysteine through the conserved F or W. The D gene is left open where the match is weak. Clone size is stated in some rows and not others, as once, few, many or a class when expanded.

TRBJ2-3,NA,once,17,TRBV12-5,TGTGCTAGTGGTTTGAGCCGGACAGCTCCTCGGGGAGATACGCAGTATTTT,CASGLSRTAPRGDTQYF
TRBJ2-1,TRBD2,NA,20,TRBV10-3,TGTGCCATCAGCTCGGCTCCGGGACTAGCCCCACTGAGCTCCTACAATGAGCAGTTCTTC,CAISSAPGLAPLSSYNEQFF
TRBJ1-2,NA,NA,14,TRBV6-1,TGTGCCAGCAGCTGGACAGCTCAAAACTATGGCTACACCTTC,CASSWTAQNYGYTF
TRBJ2-5,TRBD1,NA,14,TRBV5-1,TGCGCCAGCAGCTCCGGACAGGACCGGGAGACCCAGTACTTC,CASSSGQDRETQYF
TRBJ2-7,NA,NA,12,TRBV28,TGTGCCAGCAGTATAGTAACCTACGAGCAGTACTTC,CASSIVTYEQYF
TRBJ2-2,NA,NA,12,TRBV30,TGTGCCTGGAATCCCACTCCCGGGGAGCTGTTTTTT,CAWNPTPGELFF
TRBJ1-1,TRBD1,NA,14,TRBV11-2,TGTGCCAGCAGCCAGGACAGGGTGGGCACTGAAGCTTTCTTT,CASSQDRVGTEAFF
TRBJ2-3,NA,NA,15,TRBV13,TGTGCCAGCAGCCCTCCCGAGGATTTTGCAGATACGCAGTATTTT,CASSPPEDFADTQYF
TRBJ2-1,NA,NA,15,TRBV27,TGTGCCAGCAGCCCCGAGATCGGTCTATACAATGAGCAGTTCTTC,CASSPEIGLYNEQFF
TRBJ2-1,NA,NA,16,TRBV5-6,TGTGCCAGCAGACGGGTCCGGACTACCAGCTACAATGAGCAGTTCTTC,CASRRVRTTSYNEQFF
TRBJ2-1,TRBD2,NA,17,TRBV10-1,TGCGCCAGCAGTGAGTCAAGGGGACTAGCGGGAGAGAGTGAGCAGTTCTTC,CASSESRGLAGESEQFF
TRBJ1-5,TRBD1,NA,18,TRBV19,TGTGCCAGTAGTATAGATCCGGACAGGGCACGACTCAATCAGCCCCAGCATTTT,CASSIDPDRARLNQPQHF
TRBJ2-7,NA,NA,15,TRBV28,TGTGCCAGCAGTTCTTCCTGGGCGGGAACTTACGAGCAGTACTTC,CASSSSWAGTYEQYF
TRBJ1-5,TRBD1,once,16,TRBV28,TGTGCCAGCAGTCCAGCTTTGGGACAGGGCAATCAGCCCCAGCATTTT,CASSPALGQGNQPQHF
TRBJ2-7,TRBD2,NA,15,TRBV6-1,TGTGCCAGCAGTGATTTCTGGGGGGGAGGTTACGAGCAGTACTTC,CASSDFWGGGYEQYF
TRBJ1-2,TRBD1,NA,19,TRBV9,TGTGCCAGCAGCGTATGGGGGTCCCGGGACAGGGCGGGGTCCTATGGCTACACCTTC,CASSVWGSRDRAGSYGYTF
TRBJ2-2,TRBD2,NA,14,TRBV6-1,TGTGCCAGCAGTGTGGATGGGGGAGGGGGGGAGCTGTTTTTT,CASSVDGGGGELFF
TRBJ2-7,NA,NA,14,TRBV5-1,TGCGCCAGCAGCTTGGTCGTAGGGGCCTACGAGCAGTACTTC,CASSLVVGAYEQYF
TRBJ2-2,NA,NA,14,TRBV4-1,TGCGCCAGCAGCCAAGAAAGGGAGACCGGGGAGCTGTTTTTT,CASSQERETGELFF
TRBJ1-4,TRBD1,NA,13,TRBV29-1,TGCAGCGCTAGGACAGGAAAGAATGAAAAACTGTTTTTT,CSARTGKNEKLFF
TRBJ2-3,TRBD2,NA,16,TRBV6-5,TGTGCCAGCAGTTACACTCGGGCGGGAGCCACAGATACGCAGTATTTT,CASSYTRAGATDTQYF
TRBJ2-1,NA,NA,10,TRBV5-1,TGCGCCAGCAGCCATAATGAGCAGTTCTTC,CASSHNEQFF
TRBJ2-1,TRBD2,NA,20,TRBV5-4,TGTGCCACCCCTGGGGTCGGAACTAGCGGGGGCTTCCCAGGAGGCAATGAGCAGTTCTTC,CATPGVGTSGGFPGGNEQFF
TRBJ1-4,TRBD1,NA,13,TRBV6-5,TGTGCCTGCAGACAGGGTTCGGAGGAAAAACTGTTTTTT,CACRQGSEEKLFF
TRBJ1-6,TRBD1,NA,15,TRBV4-1,TGCGCCAGCAGCCAAGATGGGGACAGAAATTCACCCCTCCACTTT,CASSQDGDRNSPLHF
TRBJ2-1,TRBD2,NA,14,TRBV28,TGTGCCAGCAGTTTAGGACTAGCCCACAATGAGCAGTTCTTC,CASSLGLAHNEQFF
TRBJ1-1,NA,few,12,TRBV19,TGTGCCAGTATCGTGGGGGCAGGAGAAGCTTTCTTT,CASIVGAGEAFF
TRBJ2-1,NA,NA,18,TRBV9,TGTGCCAGCAGCGCCCTTGAACGGGTCCCGTCCTCCTACAATGAGCAGTTCTTC,CASSALERVPSSYNEQFF
TRBJ1-4,NA,NA,12,TRBV7-6,TGTGCCAGCAGCTTAGGACCAGGGAAACTGTTTTTT,CASSLGPGKLFF
TRBJ1-1,NA,NA,14,TRBV6-1,TGTGCCAGCAGTGAAGCCCTCGGGGGCACTGAAGCTTTCTTT,CASSEALGGTEAFF
TRBJ2-3,TRBD1,NA,12,TRBV15,TGTGCCACCAGCAGGTCAGGGGGCACGCAGTATTTT,CATSRSGGTQYF
TRBJ2-5,NA,NA,14,TRBV4-1,TGCGCCAGCAGCCAAGGGCGCGGCAGAGAGACCCAGTACTTC,CASSQGRGRETQYF
TRBJ2-5,NA,once,18,TRBV5-1,TGCGCCAGCAGCTTCGGGTTGGGGGCAGCGCGGTACCAAGAGACCCAGTACTTC,CASSFGLGAARYQETQYF
TRBJ1-2,NA,NA,17,TRBV30,TGTGCCTGGAGTGTCTGGAGGGGCCGTGGGCTATACTATGGCTACACCTTC,CAWSVWRGRGLYYGYTF